The rows below give T cell receptor beta chains drawn from one sample of a study of blood T cell repertoires in COVID-19. TCRdb's table, derived via immunoSEQ multiplex PCR, lists solely in-frame clones and lacks some. Of under 450,000 clones in the sample, roughly 77% were seen once. The sequencing sample was made of peripheral blood. The receptors derive from a human donor with acute or convalescent COVID-19. The donor label of this sample is uncertain. The CDR3 runs from the conserved cysteine through the conserved F or W. Clone sizes are given selectively: once, few, many, or a class where the clone is expanded.

NA TRBV6-2/TRBV6-3 CASSRTSGVRDEQFF
NA TRBV18 CASSPNSEYNQPQHF
NA TRBV6-2/TRBV6-3 CASSKRVTEAFF
NA TRBV29-1 CSVGKGGLGNEQFF
NA TRBV18 CASSPAVGHTTSGYTF
NA TRBV5-1 CASSFPSVAGELFF
NA TRBV28 CASRRAGGTDTQYF
NA TRBV15 CATSRRDRYNEKLFF
NA TRBV5-5 CASSLDRRSGGYTF
few TRBV5-1 CASRGLSNTGELFF
NA TRBV4-2 CASSQVSARGLSSNYGYTF
NA TRBV7-2 CASSHMGNQPQHF
NA TRBV19 CASTGTLYNEQFF